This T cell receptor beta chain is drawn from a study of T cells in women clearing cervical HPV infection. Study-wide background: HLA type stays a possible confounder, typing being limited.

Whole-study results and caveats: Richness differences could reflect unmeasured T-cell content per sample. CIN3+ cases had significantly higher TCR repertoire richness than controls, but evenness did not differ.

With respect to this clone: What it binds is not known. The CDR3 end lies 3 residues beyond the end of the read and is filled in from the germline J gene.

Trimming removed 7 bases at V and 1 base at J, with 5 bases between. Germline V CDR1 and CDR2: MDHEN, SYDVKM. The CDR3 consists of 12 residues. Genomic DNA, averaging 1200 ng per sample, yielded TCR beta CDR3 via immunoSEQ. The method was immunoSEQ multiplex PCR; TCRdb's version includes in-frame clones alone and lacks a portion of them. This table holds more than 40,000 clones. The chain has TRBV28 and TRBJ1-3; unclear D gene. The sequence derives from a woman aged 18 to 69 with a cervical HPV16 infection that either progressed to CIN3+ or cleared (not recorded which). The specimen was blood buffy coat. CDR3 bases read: TGTGCCAGCATAGATTCTGGAAACACC. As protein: CASIDSGNT. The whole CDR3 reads CASIDSGNTIYF.